These 25 T cell receptor beta chains were all obtained from the same sample, sequenced in a study of T cell responses to AZD1222 COVID-19 vaccine. TCRdb keeps only in-frame clones here, not all; method: immunoSEQ multiplex PCR. The data show 100,000 to 150,000 clones, roughly 91% seen once. Material: peripheral blood, obtained on day 0 of MenACWY control vaccination. The receptors come from an adult in good health.

A few counts support this clone. This sequence joins TRBV25-1 and TRBJ1-1; 7 bases align to TRBD1. The length of the CDR3 is 13 residues. Germline trimming cut 10 bases from V and 5 bases from J; bases unmatched to any gene: 10. The germline gives CDR1 MGHDK, CDR2 SYGVNS. The CDR3 is CATKTGWGTEAFF. The CDR3 DNA sequence: TGTGCCACCAAGACAGGGTGGGGGACTGAAGCTTTCTTT.

This rearrangement joins TRBV5-1 to TRBJ1-2, with unresolved D. CDR1 is SGHRS and CDR2 is YFSETQ in the germline V gene. Trimming took 4 bases from V and 6 from J, leaving 13 bases between them. CDR3 length: 13 amino acids. The CDR3 spells CASSLDRADGYTF. DNA of the CDR3: TGCGCCAGCAGCCTGGATAGGGCCGATGGCTACACCTTC.

This chain connects TRBV7-2 to TRBJ2-1; D not certain. CDR1 is SGHTA and CDR2 is FQGNSA in the germline V gene. The CDR3 runs to 11 residues. Trimming removed 5 bases from V and 9 bases from J, with 8 bases in between. The CDR3 protein is CASSTYLEQFF. The CDR3 nucleotides are TGTGCCAGCAGCACCTACCTTGAGCAGTTCTTC.

V usage is TRBV24-1 and J usage is TRBJ2-2; a weak D match, TRBD2 (5 bases). Germline V CDR1 and CDR2: KGHDR, SFDVKD. V was cut by 1 base and J by 15 bases, with 17 bases left in between. The CDR3 sequence is 14 residues long. The CDR3 DNA follows: TGTGCCACCAGTGATTTTCTAGGAGCAGGAGGAGTGTTTTTT. It codes for CATSDFLGAGGVFF.

The chain has TRBV7-8 and TRBJ2-5, with 7 bases identical to TRBD1. Germline V lookup: CDR1 SGHVS, CDR2 FQNEAQ. Trimming took 5 bases from V and 3 from J; bases not matched to a gene: 6. The CDR3 has 14 residues. CDR3 nucleotides: TGTGCCAGCAGCACAGGGACAGCTAAAGAGACCCAGTACTTC. It codes for CASSTGTAKETQYF.

The chain links TRBV5-1 to TRBJ1-1, with a tentative D call TRBD1 (6 bases). The ends were cut back, 1 base at V and 3 bases at J, with 7 bases in the middle. Germline V gene sequence: CDR1 SGHRS, CDR2 YFSETQ. This CDR3 region has 13 residues. For the CDR3, the DNA is TGCGCCAGCAGCTTGAGGACAGACACTGAAGCTTTCTTT. This sequence encodes CASSLRTDTEAFF. The entire variable domain, with the rest obtained from reference TRBV5-1 and TRBJ1-1, is as follows: KAGVTQTPRYLIKTRGQQVTLSCSPISGHRSVSWYQQTPGQGLQFLFEYFSETQRNKGNFPGRFSGRQFSNSRSEMNVSTLELGDSALYLCASSLRTDTEAFFGQGTRLTVV.

The chain uses TRBV11-3 and TRBJ1-1; no reliable D call. Trimming took 1 base from V and 4 from J, leaving 13 bases between them. This CDR3 spans 15 amino acids. Germline V gives CDR1 SGHNT, CDR2 YENEEA. CDR3 amino acids: CASSLGSGVGTEAFF. CDR3 in DNA: TGTGCCAGCAGCTTAGGGAGTGGGGTTGGCACTGAAGCTTTCTTT.

In this sample, this clone turned up a few times. This chain links TRBV3-1 (or the pseudogene TRBV3-2) with TRBJ1-3, with D unresolved. CDR3 length equals 13 residues. Germline CDR1 is LGHDT and CDR2 is YNNKEL (reference sequence). Trimming pared 0 bases from V and 3 bases from J, leaving 3 bases between. CDR3 nucleotides: TGTGCCAGCAGCCAAGAAATTGGAAACACCATATATTTT. Translation: CASSQEIGNTIYF.

The chain joins TRBV5-1 to TRBJ1-4; D possibly corresponds to TRBD1 (6 bases). Germline CDR1 SGHRS, CDR2 YFSETQ. This CDR3 spans 14 amino acids. V lost 4 bases and J 6 bases, leaving 13 bases between the germline ends. CDR3 in DNA: TGCGCCAGCAGCCCGACAGGTGTCGATGAAAAACTGTTTTTT. Translation: CASSPTGVDEKLFF. The full variable domain, completed using reference TRBV5-1 and TRBJ1-4, is KAGVTQTPRYLIKTRGQQVTLSCSPISGHRSVSWYQQTPGQGLQFLFEYFSETQRNKGNFPGRFSGRQFSNSRSEMNVSTLELGDSALYLCASSPTGVDEKLFFGSGTQLSVL.

CDR3 coding DNA: TGTGCCATCAGTCCGGGACCCTCGGAGACCCAGTACTTC. Amino acids: CAISPGPSETQYF. This chain links TRBV10-3 with TRBJ2-5, with D perhaps being TRBD1 or TRBD2 (5 bases each). The CDR3 extends over 13 amino acids. CDR1 ENHRY and CDR2 SYGVKD come from the germline V gene. V lost 5 bases and J 5 bases, leaving 12 bases between the germline ends.

The chain is built from TRBV4-2 and TRBJ2-3, with TRBD2 matching 13 bases. The CDR3 contains 18 residues. J lost 0 bases, V lost 4 bases, and 7 bases had no gene match. Looked up from germline, CDR1 is LGHNA and CDR2 is YNFKEQ. The chain's CDR3 is CASSRRTSGRVSTDTQYF. CDR3 in DNA: TGTGCCAGCAGCCGGCGGACTAGCGGGAGAGTAAGCACAGATACGCAGTATTTT.

The chain combines TRBV7-6 with TRBJ1-1; 7 nucleotides line up with TRBD1. After removal of 4 bases from V and 0 bases from J, the junction contained 8 bases not matched to a gene. CDR3 length: 16 amino acids. Germline CDR1 and CDR2: SGHVS and FNYEAQ. This CDR3 reads CASSSLDRVMNTEAFF. The CDR3, as DNA: TGTGCCAGCAGCTCCCTCGACAGGGTAATGAACACTGAAGCTTTCTTT. The whole variable domain, filled in from reference TRBV7-6 and TRBJ1-1, reads GAGVSQSPRYKVTKRGQDVALRCDPISGHVSLYWYRQALGQGPEFLTYFNYEAQQDKSGLPNDRFSAERPEGSISTLTIQRTEQRDSAMYRCASSSLDRVMNTEAFFGQGTRLTVV.

V and J are TRBV5-1 and TRBJ2-3, with TRBD2 matching over 13 bases. V lost 0 bases, J lost 2 bases, and 3 bases stayed unmatched. The V gene's germline CDR1 is SGHRS and CDR2 YFSETQ. CDR3 length: 17 amino acids. Here the CDR3 DNA reads TGCGCCAGCAGCTTGGGGACTAGCGGGAGAGTCACAGATACGCAGTATTTT. Amino acid sequence: CASSLGTSGRVTDTQYF.

This clone has just one count. The chain uses TRBV27 and TRBJ1-6, with D possibly being TRBD1 (5 bases). Germline V gene data show CDR1 as MNHEY and CDR2 as SMNVEV (reference sequence). Trimming removed 5 bases from V and 2 bases from J, with 10 bases in between. CDR3 length equals 15 residues. The CDR3 DNA is TGTGCCAGCAGTGGTGACAGCGCCTATAATTCACCCCTCCACTTT. Translating it yields CASSGDSAYNSPLHF.

The chain links TRBV5-1 to TRBJ1-2, with TRBD1 matching 9 bases. The CDR3 length is 15 residues. Germline lookup yields CDR1 SGHRS and CDR2 YFSETQ. V dropped 7 bases and J dropped 3; count of bases not matched to a gene: 10. The CDR3 DNA is TGCGCCAGCGCTTCAGGGACAGGGTTTGACTATGGCTACACCTTC. Translated: CASASGTGFDYGYTF. Together with reference TRBV5-1 and TRBJ1-2, the CDR3 gives the full variable domain: KAGVTQTPRYLIKTRGQQVTLSCSPISGHRSVSWYQQTPGQGLQFLFEYFSETQRNKGNFPGRFSGRQFSNSRSEMNVSTLELGDSALYLCASASGTGFDYGYTFGSGTRLTVV.

CDR3: CSVETNSNQPQHF. The DNA of the CDR3 is TGCAGCGTTGAAACAAATAGCAATCAGCCCCAGCATTTT. This chain connects TRBV29-1 to TRBJ1-5; no clear D. V was shortened by 2 bases and J by 0 bases, with 5 bases between the two germline ends. The CDR3 sequence is 13 residues long. From germline, CDR1 is SQVTM and CDR2 ANQGSEA.

The chain carries TRBV19 and TRBJ2-7, with D maybe TRBD1 (5 bases). With 2 bases removed from V and 0 bases from J, the gap between germline ends came to 11 bases. CDR3 length equals 15 residues. Germline CDR1 LNHDA, CDR2 SQIVND (reference sequence). The CDR3 is CASSILAGPSYEQYF. The CDR3 region has the DNA TGTGCCAGTAGTATATTAGCAGGGCCCTCCTACGAGCAGTACTTC.

This chain links TRBV2 with TRBJ2-7; no clear D. The CDR3 has 12 residues. Trimming cost V 6 bases and J 1 base, with 7 bases left between them. Per the germline V gene, CDR1 is SNHLY and CDR2 is FYNNEI. The CDR3 spells CASSQTSYEQYF. The CDR3 DNA follows: TGTGCCAGCAGCCAAACATCCTACGAGCAGTACTTC.

This clone was counted once. The chain links TRBV27 to TRBJ2-7; 11 positions match TRBD2. After removal of 5 bases from V and 5 bases from J, the junction contained 11 bases not matched to a gene. Germline CDR1 reads MNHEY; CDR2 reads SMNVEV (reference sequence). This CDR3 is built from 16 residues. The CDR3 coding sequence is TGTGCCAGCAGTACTACTCCTAGCGGGAGGTTCAACGAGCAGTACTTC. This codes for CASSTTPSGRFNEQYF.

The chain uses TRBV6-2 or TRBV6-3 and TRBJ1-5; D is unresolved. The CDR3 length is 13 residues. Germline lookup yields CDR1 MNHEY and CDR2 SVGEGT. V was pared by 3 bases and J by 4 bases, with 7 bases between. The CDR3 DNA follows: TGTGCCAGCAGTTATACGGAAAATCAGCCCCAGCATTTT. It specifies CASSYTENQPQHF.

The chain links TRBV14 to TRBJ1-1; 7 positions agree with TRBD1. This CDR3 spans 13 amino acids. Germline V lookup: CDR1 SGHDN, CDR2 FVKESK. Trimming removed 2 bases from V and 4 bases from J; junction bases left unmatched: 1. CDR3 in DNA: TGTGCCAGCAGCCAAAACAGGGGCACTGAAGCTTTCTTT. Encoded protein: CASSQNRGTEAFF.

This chain uses TRBV19 with TRBJ1-5; 9 bases line up with TRBD1. Losses at the gene ends were 10 bases for V and 2 bases for J; bases not matched to a gene: 6. Germline V gene data show CDR1 as LNHDA and CDR2 as SQIVND (reference sequence). The CDR3 covers 14 residues. CDR3 in DNA: TGTGCCACCAGAAGGGACAGGGGCAATCAGCCCCAGCATTTT. This encodes CATRRDRGNQPQHF.

The chain employs TRBV6-4 and TRBJ1-1; tentative D call: TRBD1 (5 bases). The length of the CDR3 is 14 residues. Looked up from germline, CDR1 is MRHNA and CDR2 is SNTAGT. The V and J ends lost 4 bases and 7 bases respectively, with 16 bases between them. CDR3 amino acids: CASSAGRVKDEAFF. The CDR3 DNA is TGTGCCAGCAGTGCGGGCAGGGTAAAGGATGAAGCTTTCTTT.

The rearrangement uses TRBV11-2 and TRBJ2-1; D remains ambiguous. This CDR3 spans 17 amino acids. Trimming removed 2 bases at V and 7 bases at J, with 21 bases between. CDR1 is SGHAT and CDR2 is FQNNGV in the germline V gene. The CDR3 nucleotides are TGTGCCAGCAGCTTATCCCCGGAGAGAGGCGATCAGAATGAGCAGTTCTTC. Its translation: CASSLSPERGDQNEQFF.

J is TRBJ2-2 and V is TRBV5-4, with TRBD2 matching over 8 bases. Germline V lookup: CDR1 SGHNT, CDR2 YYREEE (reference sequence). The CDR3 is 16 residues long. The V gene end was trimmed by 4 bases and the J gene end by 4 bases; junction bases not matched to a gene: 9. In DNA, the CDR3 is TGTGCCAGCAGCACCCAAGCGGGGGCGAGCACCGGGGAGCTGTTTTTT. It encodes CASSTQAGASTGELFF.